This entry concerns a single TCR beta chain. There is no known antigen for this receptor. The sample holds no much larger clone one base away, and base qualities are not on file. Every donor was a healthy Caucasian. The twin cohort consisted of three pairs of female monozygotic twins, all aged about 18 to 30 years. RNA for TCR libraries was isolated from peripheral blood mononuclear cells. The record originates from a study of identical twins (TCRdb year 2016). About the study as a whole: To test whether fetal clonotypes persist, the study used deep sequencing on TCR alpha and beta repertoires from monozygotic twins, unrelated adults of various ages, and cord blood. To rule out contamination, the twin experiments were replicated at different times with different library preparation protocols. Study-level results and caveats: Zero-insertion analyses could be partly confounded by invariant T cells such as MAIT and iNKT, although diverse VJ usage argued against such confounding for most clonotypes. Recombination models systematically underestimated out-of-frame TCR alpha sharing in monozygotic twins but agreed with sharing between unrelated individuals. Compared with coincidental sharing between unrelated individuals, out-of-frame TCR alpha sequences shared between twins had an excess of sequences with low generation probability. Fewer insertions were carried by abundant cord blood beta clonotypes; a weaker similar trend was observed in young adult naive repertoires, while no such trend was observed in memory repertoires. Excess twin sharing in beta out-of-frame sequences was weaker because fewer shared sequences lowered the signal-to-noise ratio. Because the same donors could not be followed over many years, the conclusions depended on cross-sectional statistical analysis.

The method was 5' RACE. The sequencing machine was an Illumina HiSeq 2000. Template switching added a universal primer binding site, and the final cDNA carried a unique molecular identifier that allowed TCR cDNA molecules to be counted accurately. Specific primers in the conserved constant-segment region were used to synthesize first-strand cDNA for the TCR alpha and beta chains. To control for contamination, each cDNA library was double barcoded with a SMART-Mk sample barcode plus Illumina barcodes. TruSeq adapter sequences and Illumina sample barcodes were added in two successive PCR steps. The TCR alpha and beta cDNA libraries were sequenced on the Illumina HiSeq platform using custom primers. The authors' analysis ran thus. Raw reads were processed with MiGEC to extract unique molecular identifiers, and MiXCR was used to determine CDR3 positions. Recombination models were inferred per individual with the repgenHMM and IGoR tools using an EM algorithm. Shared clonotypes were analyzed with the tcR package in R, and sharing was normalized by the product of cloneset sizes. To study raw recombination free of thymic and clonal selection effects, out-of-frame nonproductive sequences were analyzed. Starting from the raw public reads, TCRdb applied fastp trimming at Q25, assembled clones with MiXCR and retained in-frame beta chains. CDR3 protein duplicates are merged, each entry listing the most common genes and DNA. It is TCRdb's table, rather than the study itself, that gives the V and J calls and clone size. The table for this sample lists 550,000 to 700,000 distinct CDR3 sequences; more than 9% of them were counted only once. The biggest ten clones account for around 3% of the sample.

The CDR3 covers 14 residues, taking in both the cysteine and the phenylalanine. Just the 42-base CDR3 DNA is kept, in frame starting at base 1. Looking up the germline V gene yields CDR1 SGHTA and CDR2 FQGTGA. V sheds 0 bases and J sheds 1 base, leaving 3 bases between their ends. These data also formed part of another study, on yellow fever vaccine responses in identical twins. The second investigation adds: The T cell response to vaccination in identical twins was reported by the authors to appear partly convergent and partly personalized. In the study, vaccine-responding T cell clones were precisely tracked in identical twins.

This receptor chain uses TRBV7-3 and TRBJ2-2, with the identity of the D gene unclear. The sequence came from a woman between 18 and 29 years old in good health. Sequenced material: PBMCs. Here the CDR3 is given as CASSLTKNTGELFF. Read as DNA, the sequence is TGTGCCAGCAGCTTAACGAAGAACACCGGGGAGCTGTTTTTT.